This T cell receptor beta chain was observed in a study of a mutant IDH1 vaccine in newly diagnosed glioma. Study-wide results and caveats: Variations in leading peripheral T cell clonotypes appeared to have no connection with pseudoprogression.

A word on this clone: Its antigen remains unknown.

Only in-frame clones appear in the TCRdb table, and some are missing; sequencing was by immunoSEQ multiplex PCR. This table has fewer than 15,000 clones, around 78% appearing once. Described time point: week 47, end of study. Topical imiquimod was applied with each vaccine dose, which held 300 ug of mutant IDH1 20-mer peptide. Scheduled for weeks 1, 3, 5, 7, 11, 15, 19 and 23, eight vaccinations were given to patients. There were new WHO grade 3 or 4 astrocytomas in the donors, and these were IDH1-mutant and ATRX-lost. CDR1 and CDR2 from the germline V gene are MNHNY and SVGAGI (reference sequence). CDR3 length equals 16 residues. V lost 5 bases, J lost 5 bases, and 20 bases lay in between.

The specimen comprised PBMCs, sampled from a glioma patient whose treatment included an IDH1 peptide vaccine. This receptor was obtained from a woman in her thirties or forties with glioma. J is TRBJ2-3 and V is TRBV6-6, with D possibly TRBD1 on 6 matching bases. The CDR3 nucleotides are TGTGCCAGCAGTCAGACCTCCGGGCGAGGGGGAGATACGCAGTATTTT. Residues: CASSQTSGRGGDTQYF.